The next 25 T cell receptor beta chains were all read from a single sample in a study of OX40 agonist ivuxolimab in advanced cancers. Only in-frame clones appear in the TCRdb table, and some are missing; sequencing was by immunoSEQ multiplex PCR. Of roughly 28,000 clones listed, approximately 78% were seen once; the top ten hold roughly 23%. Here the sequenced sample was CD4+ or CD8+ T cells sorted from blood, taken in a trial of the OX40 agonist ivuxolimab. All receptors derive from an adult with an advanced solid tumor such as melanoma, head and neck, liver or kidney cancer.

V gene TRBV28 combines with J gene TRBJ1-4, with D unresolved. Trimming removed 2 bases from V and 12 bases from J, with 7 bases in between. The CDR3 contains 11 residues. Germline V gene sequence: CDR1 MDHEN, CDR2 SYDVKM. CDR3 loop: CASSLPGELFF. The CDR3 nucleotides are TGTGCCAGCAGTTTACCCGGGGAACTGTTTTTT.

V usage is TRBV27 and J usage is TRBJ2-7, with D unresolved. This CDR3 region has 15 residues. Germline-derived CDR1 and CDR2 are MNHEY and SMNVEV (reference sequence). V gave up 6 bases and J gave up 3 bases, with 18 bases separating them. This CDR3 reads CASSLGPSPGYEQYF. The CDR3 nucleotides read TGTGCCAGCAGCCTCGGCCCTTCTCCTGGCTACGAGCAGTACTTC.

The CDR3 DNA sequence: TGTGCCAGCTATCCTAGCGGGACTACCTACGAGCAGTACTTC. Its protein is CASYPSGTTYEQYF. This chain links TRBV2 with TRBJ2-5, with 9 bases matching TRBD2. The last part of the DNA fits TRBJ2-7 better; the J call may be wrong. The CDR3 length is 14 residues. Germline V gene sequence: CDR1 SNHLY, CDR2 FYNNEI.

This sequence joins TRBV5-4 and TRBJ2-7; D is ambiguous. Trimming stripped 0 bases from V and 0 bases from J, with 4 bases between. The CDR3 totals 13 residues. The germline CDR1 and CDR2 sequences are SGHNT and YYREEE (reference sequence). The CDR3 sequence: CASSLGFSYEQYF. DNA of the CDR3: TGTGCCAGCAGCTTGGGGTTCTCCTACGAGCAGTACTTC.

The chain has TRBV30 and TRBJ1-1, with D unclear. The V gene lost 0 bases and the J gene lost 4 bases, with 6 bases spanning the gap. Germline CDR1 and CDR2: GTSNPN and SVGIG (reference sequence). This CDR3 comprises 12 residues. The CDR3 DNA is TGTGCCTGGAGTGTAGGCGGCACTGAAGCTTTCTTT. Translating it yields CAWSVGGTEAFF.

The chain combines TRBV9 with TRBJ2-1, with TRBD2 matching over 15 bases. V dropped 2 bases and J dropped 0; count of bases not matched to a gene: 9. This CDR3 region has 20 residues. CDR1 is SGDLS and CDR2 is YYNGEE in the germline V gene. Written as DNA, the CDR3 is TGTGCCAGCAGCGTCGGTGGGACTAGCGGGGGGCACAGCTCCTACAATGAGCAGTTCTTC. This codes for CASSVGGTSGGHSSYNEQFF.

V is TRBV4-2 and J is TRBJ2-5, with 9 bases aligning to TRBD2. The CDR3 is made up of 16 amino acids. Losses at the gene ends were 0 bases for V and 4 bases for J; bases not matched to a gene: 6. CDR1 and CDR2 from the germline V gene are LGHNA and YNFKEQ. CDR3 region: CASSQDYSGGRETQYF. CDR3 in DNA: TGTGCCAGCAGCCAAGATTATAGCGGGGGTCGAGAGACCCAGTACTTC.

V is TRBV4-1 and J is TRBJ2-2, with TRBD2 matching 7 bases. Germline loops: CDR1 MGHRA, CDR2 YSYEKL. The CDR3 sequence is 15 residues long. The junction had 4 bases not matched to a gene; V was cut back by 4 bases and J by 2 bases. The CDR3 protein is CASSPSGINTGELFF. The CDR3 bases are TGCGCCAGCAGCCCCAGCGGGATCAACACCGGGGAGCTGTTTTTT.

The V gene is TRBV27, the J gene TRBJ1-2; D unclear. The V end lost 0 bases, the J end lost 6 bases, and 5 bases lay between the germline ends. Germline CDR1 reads MNHEY; CDR2 reads SMNVEV (reference sequence). This CDR3 is 12 amino acids long. The chain's CDR3 is CASSLSGHGYTF. The CDR3 DNA reads as TGTGCCAGCAGTTTATCAGGGCATGGCTACACCTTC.

V and J are TRBV27 and TRBJ1-5; tentatively, D is TRBD1 (5 bases). Germline loops: CDR1 MNHEY, CDR2 SMNVEV (reference sequence). The CDR3 loop spans 14 amino acids. V was clipped by 5 bases and J by 0 bases, with 8 bases between them. The CDR3 sequence is CASSEGFSNQPQHF. In nucleotides, the CDR3 is TGTGCCAGCAGTGAGGGGTTTAGCAATCAGCCCCAGCATTTT.

Sample share makes this clone medium-sized. This sequence joins TRBV7-9 and TRBJ1-2, with D perhaps TRBD1 (5 bases). The ends were cut back, 5 bases at V and 3 bases at J, with 16 bases in the middle. The germline CDR1 and CDR2 sequences are SEHNR and FQNEAQ (reference sequence). The CDR3 runs 15 residues. CDR3 DNA: TGTGCCAGCAGCCCCGGCGAAGGGGCGTACTATGGCTACACCTTC. Amino acid sequence: CASSPGEGAYYGYTF.

This chain connects TRBV27 to TRBJ2-1; D possibly matches TRBD1 or TRBD2 (5 bases each). The V gene lost 3 bases and the J gene lost 3 bases, with 9 bases spanning the gap. Germline V gene sequence: CDR1 MNHEY, CDR2 SMNVEV (reference sequence). The CDR3 consists of 14 residues. As DNA, the CDR3 is TGTGCCAGCAGTTTGGGGACGGACTACAATGAGCAGTTCTTC. Residues: CASSLGTDYNEQFF.

The genes are TRBV6-1 and TRBJ1-1; D possibly corresponds to TRBD1 (5 bases). Germline CDR1 and CDR2: MNHNS and SASEGT. The V and J ends lost 2 bases and 5 bases respectively, with 9 bases between them. CDR3 length: 13 amino acids. In DNA form, the CDR3 reads TGTGCCAGCAGTGAACAGGGAGGTACTGAAGCTTTCTTT. This encodes CASSEQGGTEAFF.

This rearrangement joins TRBV7-9 to TRBJ2-7; D is perhaps TRBD2 (5 bases). The CDR3 is 15 amino acids. Germline V gene data show CDR1 as SEHNR and CDR2 as FQNEAQ (reference sequence). Trimming stripped 1 base from V and 6 bases from J, with 16 bases between. CDR3 protein: CASSLGSGSGFEQYF. DNA of the CDR3: TGTGCCAGCAGCTTAGGGTCCGGTTCGGGATTCGAGCAGTACTTC.

The CDR3 region is CASSLILRGWSETQYF. The CDR3 DNA is TGTGCCAGCAGCTTAATTCTCAGAGGGTGGTCGGAGACCCAGTACTTC. The rearrangement uses TRBV7-9 and TRBJ2-5; D may be TRBD2 (5 bases). Germline-derived CDR1 and CDR2 are SEHNR and FQNEAQ (reference sequence). The CDR3 has 16 amino acids. V was trimmed by 2 bases and J by 5 bases, leaving 18 bases between them.

This clone has more than one count but fewer than ten. The genes are TRBV28 and TRBJ2-5, with TRBD2 matching 8 bases. The CDR3 runs to 14 residues. Germline V gene data show CDR1 as MDHEN and CDR2 as SYDVKM. The V segment lost 7 bases and the J segment 5 bases; nucleotides outside the gene matches: 9. Here the CDR3 DNA reads TGTGCCAGCACCTCGGGGGGGCGCGGGGAGACCCAGTACTTC. This codes for CASTSGGRGETQYF.

The J gene is TRBJ1-5, the V gene TRBV28, with 8 nucleotides matching TRBD1. Germline lookup yields CDR1 MDHEN and CDR2 SYDVKM. Trimming took 3 bases from V and 0 from J; bases not matched to a gene: 4. CDR3 length: 16 residues. The CDR3 protein is CASSLWGQDSNQPQHF. The CDR3 DNA reads TGTGCCAGCAGTTTGTGGGGACAGGATAGCAATCAGCCCCAGCATTTT.

The chain combines TRBV27 with TRBJ2-5; 8 bases map to TRBD1. The J call could be wrong; TRBJ2-7 is a better fit for the DNA end. Germline loops: CDR1 MNHEY, CDR2 SMNVEV (reference sequence). The CDR3 is made up of 13 amino acids. CDR3 region: CASSPDRDYEQYF. CDR3 DNA: TGTGCCAGCAGCCCGGACAGGGACTACGAGCAGTACTTC.

CDR3 region: CASSPASDSRNYGYTF. Here the CDR3 DNA reads TGTGCCAGCAGCCCCGCCTCGGACAGTCGAAACTATGGCTACACCTTC. The rearrangement joins TRBV27 to TRBJ1-2; perhaps TRBD1 as D (6 bases). Germline V gene sequence: CDR1 MNHEY, CDR2 SMNVEV (reference sequence). This CDR3 contains 16 residues. V lost 6 bases and J 2 bases, leaving 19 bases between the germline ends.

The J gene is TRBJ1-5, the V gene TRBV27; no definite D call. Germline CDR1 is MNHEY and CDR2 is SMNVEV (reference sequence). Between the trimmed V and J ends, which lost 5 bases and 6 bases, there was a span of 11 bases. The CDR3 has 13 residues. The CDR3 here is CASSPRRFQPQHF. In nucleotides, the CDR3 is TGTGCCAGCAGTCCCCGCCGTTTTCAGCCCCAGCATTTT.

J is TRBJ1-2 and V is TRBV10-3, with a tentative D call TRBD1 (5 bases). The CDR3 length is 15 residues. V was clipped by 3 bases and J by 4 bases, with 15 bases between them. The germline V gene has CDR1 ENHRY and CDR2 SYGVKD. The CDR3 sequence: CAISDPTGLGYGYTF. Here the CDR3 DNA reads TGTGCCATCAGTGACCCTACGGGGCTGGGCTATGGCTACACCTTC.

The V gene is TRBV6-6, the J gene TRBJ2-5; no definite D call. The CDR3 runs to 10 residues. The V gene's germline CDR1 is MNHNY and CDR2 SVGAGI (reference sequence). Between the trimmed V and J ends, which lost 6 bases and 2 bases, there was a span of 1 base. The CDR3 sequence is CASRQETQYF. The CDR3 DNA reads TGTGCCAGCAGGCAAGAGACCCAGTACTTC.

This rearrangement joins TRBV7-2 to TRBJ2-1; 8 nucleotides agree with TRBD1. With V trimmed by 2 bases and J by 4 bases, 1 base remained unmatched. The CDR3 covers 14 residues. Germline-derived CDR1 and CDR2 are SGHTA and FQGNSA. DNA for the CDR3: TGTGCCAGCAGCTTAACAGGGGGTTACAATGAGCAGTTCTTC. This codes for CASSLTGGYNEQFF.

In its sample, this clone is hyperexpanded. The chain recombines TRBV27 with TRBJ1-1; D is unclear. The CDR3 loop spans 13 amino acids. CDR1 and CDR2 (germline): MNHEY, SMNVEV (reference sequence). Trimming left V 7 bases short and J 0 bases short, with 9 bases between. The CDR3 sequence: CASIDRVNTEAFF. The CDR3 bases are TGTGCCAGCATTGATAGGGTGAACACTGAAGCTTTCTTT.

The V and J genes are TRBV7-6 and TRBJ1-5; D might be TRBD1 (5 bases). CDR3 length: 13 residues. V gave up 5 bases and J gave up 10 bases, with 15 bases separating them. Germline V lookup: CDR1 SGHVS, CDR2 FNYEAQ. The DNA for the CDR3 is TGTGCCAGCAGCAAAGGGACCCTTCAACCCCAGCATTTT. This sequence encodes CASSKGTLQPQHF. Supplemented by reference TRBV7-6 and TRBJ1-5, the full variable domain reads GAGVSQSPRYKVTKRGQDVALRCDPISGHVSLYWYRQALGQGPEFLTYFNYEAQQDKSGLPNDRFSAERPEGSISTLTIQRTEQRDSAMYRCASSKGTLQPQHFGDGTRLSIL.